This TCR beta chain was captured in a study of shared clonotypes between healthy human individuals. Positively selected for CCR7, the CD45RO-negative cells used as naive CD8 cells excluded terminally differentiated effector memory CD45RA+ cells. Data came from immunoSEQ multiplex PCR; TCRdb stores just in-frame clones and leaves some out. The sample includes around 2.1 million clones, approximately 94% seen only once; the top ten take under 2%. The V and J ends lost 2 bases and 3 bases respectively, with 15 bases between them. Germline CDR1 reads SGDLS; CDR2 reads YYNGEE. The CDR3 extends over 15 amino acids.

The chain couples TRBV9 to TRBJ2-7; D is perhaps TRBD1 (6 bases). The receptor's source is a man in his late teens or twenties in good health. Some clones in this sample may be carry-over from other donors' samples. Sequencing input: naive CD8+ T cells from PBMCs. CDR3 loop: CASSVEDSVGYEQYF. CDR3 bases: TGTGCCAGCAGCGTCGAGGACAGTGTGGGCTACGAGCAGTACTTC.